Presented here are 21 T cell receptor beta chains from one specimen sequenced in a study of T cells in localized non-small cell lung cancer. Clones were sequenced by immunoSEQ multiplex PCR, and TCRdb holds only the in-frame ones, with some missing. The sample has 1,500 to 2,000 clones; approximately 24% are singletons. The sample consisted of lung tumor tissue, taken before any cancer treatment. The source of these receptors is a male donor older than 55 with stage II squamous cell lung carcinoma.

The chain employs TRBV19 and TRBJ1-1; D is ambiguous. The V end lost 9 bases, the J end lost 3 bases, and 14 bases lay between the germline ends. Germline CDR1 is LNHDA and CDR2 is SQIVND (reference sequence). The CDR3 consists of 13 residues. The CDR3 DNA follows: TGTGCCAGCCGCGGGTGGGGAGACACTGAAGCTTTCTTT. As protein: CASRGWGDTEAFF.

This clone is labeled as large. V gene TRBV9 combines with J gene TRBJ1-1; D is unclear. Germline V CDR1 and CDR2: SGDLS, YYNGEE. This CDR3 contains 14 residues. V was cut by 0 bases and J by 5 bases, with 11 bases left in between. CDR3 sequence reads: CASSVGQYGTEAFF. CDR3 nucleotides: TGTGCCAGCAGCGTAGGGCAGTATGGGACTGAAGCTTTCTTT.

The chain employs TRBV10-2 and TRBJ2-5; 9 nucleotides line up with TRBD2. With 3 bases clipped from V and 7 bases from J, the junction kept 12 bases outside the gene matches. Germline CDR1 reads WSHSY; CDR2 reads SAAADI. CDR3 size: 16 residues. The CDR3 nucleotides read TGCGCCAGCAGTGACTGGGTAGCGGGAGATGGTGGGACCCAGTACTTC. Translating gives CASSDWVAGDGGTQYF.

The rearrangement links TRBV6-8 to TRBJ1-1; D uncertain. Germline V gene data show CDR1 as MNHGY and CDR2 as SAAAGT. The ends were cut back, 2 bases at V and 6 bases at J, with 10 bases in the middle. The CDR3 extends over 13 amino acids. CDR3 DNA sequence: TGTGCCAGCAGTTACGAAGGCTGGGCTGAAGCTTTCTTT. This sequence encodes CASSYEGWAEAFF.

This clone was found a few times. This sequence joins TRBV19 and TRBJ1-1; 9 bases fit TRBD1. Trimming at V came to 3 bases and at J to 6 bases, leaving 5 bases not matched to a gene. This CDR3 is built from 14 residues. Germline CDR1 is LNHDA and CDR2 is SQIVND (reference sequence). The CDR3 here is CASSIQQGASEAFF. The CDR3 coding sequence is TGTGCCAGTAGTATTCAACAGGGGGCCTCTGAAGCTTTCTTT.

This clone was seen a handful of times. The chain is built from TRBV28 and TRBJ2-1; perhaps D is TRBD1 or TRBD2 (5 bases each). Germline lookup yields CDR1 MDHEN and CDR2 SYDVKM. This CDR3 spans 16 amino acids. With 5 bases removed from V and 8 bases from J, the gap between germline ends came to 22 bases. CDR3: CASSPIGGPFIHEQFF. The CDR3 DNA is TGTGCCAGCAGTCCGATTGGGGGACCCTTTATTCATGAGCAGTTCTTC. Together with reference TRBV28 and TRBJ2-1, the CDR3 gives the full variable domain: DVKVTQSSRYLVKRTGEKVFLECVQDMDHENMFWYRQDPGLGLRLIYFSYDVKMKEKGDIPEGYSVSREKKERFSLILESASTNQTSMYLCASSPIGGPFIHEQFFGPGTRLTVL.

The rearrangement links TRBV28 to TRBJ2-7, with TRBD2 matching over 9 bases. From germline, CDR1 is MDHEN and CDR2 SYDVKM. The CDR3 loop spans 17 amino acids. Germline trimming cut 9 bases from V and 0 bases from J; bases unmatched to any gene: 15. CDR3: CASRGLYSGSYSYEQYF. The CDR3 region has the DNA TGTGCCAGTCGGGGCTTATATAGCGGGAGTTACTCCTACGAGCAGTACTTC.

This clone has a handful of counts. The chain is built from TRBV16 and TRBJ2-1; TRBD1 might be the D (5 bases). In germline, CDR1 is KGHSY, CDR2 FQNENV. The CDR3 consists of 14 residues. The ends were cut back, 5 bases at V and 8 bases at J, with 16 bases in the middle. The CDR3 here is CASSLWALRDEQFF. CDR3 DNA sequence: TGTGCCAGCAGCTTATGGGCCCTCAGGGATGAGCAGTTCTTC.

This clone was picked up a small number of times. The V gene is TRBV6-8, the J gene TRBJ2-3; D gene unclear. The CDR3 is 12 amino acids. Germline CDR1 is MNHGY and CDR2 is SAAAGT. V was cut by 6 bases and J by 5 bases, with 9 bases left in between. This chain's CDR3 is CASRSQEDTQYF. In nucleotides, the CDR3 is TGTGCCAGCAGGTCGCAAGAAGATACGCAGTATTTT.

The genes are TRBV29-1 and TRBJ1-1; 9 bases match TRBD1. The CDR3 length is 12 residues. V gave up 7 bases and J gave up 5 bases; unmatched junction bases: 5. Germline CDR1 reads SQVTM; CDR2 reads ANQGSEA. The DNA of the CDR3 is TGCAGCGGGACAGGGGTAAGGACTGAAGCTTTCTTT. Protein: CSGTGVRTEAFF.

This clone is large (0.1 to 1%) in the sample. The V gene is TRBV11-3, the J gene TRBJ1-2, with D perhaps matching TRBD1 (6 bases). CDR3 length: 14 amino acids. The germline CDR1 and CDR2 sequences are SGHNT and YENEEA. Trimming took off 4 bases at V and 2 bases at J, with 11 bases between the two ends. This CDR3 is CASSYLQGNYGYTF. CDR3 in DNA: TGTGCCAGCAGCTACCTCCAGGGGAACTATGGCTACACCTTC. The whole variable domain, filled in from reference TRBV11-3 and TRBJ1-2, reads EAGVVQSPRYKIIEKKQPVAFWCNPISGHNTLYWYLQNLGQGPELLIRYENEEAVDDSQLPKDRFSAERLKGVDSTLKIQPAELGDSAVYLCASSYLQGNYGYTFGSGTRLTVV.

This clone is labeled medium-sized. The chain joins TRBV11-3 to TRBJ2-3; D ambiguous. The germline gives CDR1 SGHNT, CDR2 YENEEA. The CDR3 consists of 16 residues. The V gene lost 5 bases and the J gene lost 2 bases, with 17 bases spanning the gap. The CDR3 loop is CASSITGVPLTDTQYF. In DNA, the CDR3 is TGTGCCAGCAGCATCACTGGCGTCCCGCTCACAGATACGCAGTATTTT. Variable domain in full (rest from reference TRBV11-3 and TRBJ2-3): EAGVVQSPRYKIIEKKQPVAFWCNPISGHNTLYWYLQNLGQGPELLIRYENEEAVDDSQLPKDRFSAERLKGVDSTLKIQPAELGDSAVYLCASSITGVPLTDTQYFGPGTRLTVL.

The chain has TRBV19 and TRBJ2-2; TRBD2 matches at 8 bases. The germline V gene has CDR1 LNHDA and CDR2 SQIVND (reference sequence). V lost 2 bases, J lost 1 base, and 0 bases stayed unmatched. The CDR3 spans 15 residues. The chain's CDR3 is CASSILAGNTGELFF. The CDR3 nucleotides read TGTGCCAGTAGTATACTAGCGGGGAACACCGGGGAGCTGTTTTTT.

Here the CDR3 DNA reads TGTGCCAGTAGTATACGCACCGGGACTAGCGGGAGCCCTCGCGAGCAGTACTTC. Its protein product is CASSIRTGTSGSPREQYF. J is TRBJ2-7 and V is TRBV19; 14 bases match TRBD2. The CDR3 is made up of 18 amino acids. CDR1 is LNHDA and CDR2 is SQIVND in the germline V gene (reference sequence). Trimming took 2 bases from V and 6 from J; bases not matched to a gene: 12.

The chain uses TRBV18 and TRBJ2-7; 7 nucleotides align to TRBD1. Germline values: CDR1 KGHSH, CDR2 LQKENI. The CDR3 is made up of 13 amino acids. After removal of 2 bases from V and 6 bases from J, the junction contained 4 bases not matched to a gene. As DNA, the CDR3 is TGTGCCAGCTCACCAAACAGGGGCGGCGAGCAGTACTTC. Protein: CASSPNRGGEQYF.

The chain couples TRBV9 to TRBJ2-2, with a possible D match to TRBD2 (5 bases). CDR1 is SGDLS, CDR2 YYNGEE, per germline. CDR3 length equals 15 residues. The germline V and J ends were trimmed by 6 bases and 4 bases, with 16 bases remaining between them. The CDR3 loop is CASNDVGVPTGELFF. CDR3 in DNA: TGTGCCAGCAATGATGTGGGAGTGCCCACCGGGGAGCTGTTTTTT.

V gene TRBV30 combines with J gene TRBJ2-7; D is ambiguous. CDR1 is GTSNPN and CDR2 is SVGIG in the germline V gene (reference sequence). The CDR3 runs to 13 residues. The V end lost 1 base, the J end lost 3 bases, and 10 bases lay between the germline ends. The CDR3 reads CAWSAPDGYEQYF. The DNA of the CDR3 is TGTGCCTGGAGTGCCCCCGACGGCTACGAGCAGTACTTC. The variable domain in full, with the rest retrieved from reference TRBV30 and TRBJ2-7, is SQTIHQWPATLVQPVGSPLSLECTVEGTSNPNLYWYRQAAGRGLQLLFYSVGIGQISSEVPQNLSASRPQDRQFILSSKKLLLSDSGFYLCAWSAPDGYEQYFGPGTRLTVT.

The rearrangement joins TRBV6-8 to TRBJ1-1, with 8 bases identical to TRBD1. This CDR3 has 13 amino acids. V shed 5 bases and J 1 base; nucleotides not matched to a gene: 0. In germline, CDR1 is MNHGY, CDR2 SAAAGT. The CDR3 protein is CASSDRGNTEAFF. CDR3 sequence (DNA): TGTGCCAGCAGTGACAGGGGGAACACTGAAGCTTTCTTT.

The chain is built from TRBV9 and TRBJ1-2, with 9 bases identical to TRBD1. Germline V gene data show CDR1 as SGDLS and CDR2 as YYNGEE. The CDR3 consists of 14 residues. Trimming took 5 bases from V and 8 from J; bases not matched to a gene: 10. The CDR3 here is CASRALTGGWGYTF. CDR3 in DNA: TGTGCCAGCAGGGCCCTTACAGGGGGCTGGGGCTACACCTTC.

This clone is deemed medium-sized (0.01 to 0.1%). The chain combines TRBV6-8 with TRBJ2-2, with TRBD1 identical over 8 bases. Germline V CDR1 and CDR2: MNHGY, SAAAGT. Trimming took 5 bases from V and 7 from J; bases not matched to a gene: 3. This CDR3 is built from 13 residues. CDR3 in amino acids: CASSPGTGGELFF. The CDR3 DNA is TGTGCCAGCAGTCCCGGGACAGGCGGGGAGCTGTTTTTT.

This clone was recorded a few times. V and J are TRBV5-1 and TRBJ1-3; D is possibly TRBD1 (6 bases). In germline, CDR1 is SGHRS, CDR2 YFSETQ. This CDR3 is built from 17 residues. V lost 8 bases to trimming and J lost 0 bases, with 21 bases between them. The CDR3 is CASTKTGTTSSGNTIYF. CDR3 sequence (DNA): TGCGCCAGTACGAAAACCGGGACAACGAGCTCTGGAAACACCATATATTTT.